The 9 T cell receptor beta chains below were found in one sample sequenced in a study of chemoradiotherapy in HPV16-positive cancers. Assay: immunoSEQ multiplex PCR; the TCRdb copy retains only in-frame clones and omits some. The sample holds approximately 32,000 clones, roughly 78% seen once. The starting material was blood, obtained from a patient who underwent chemoradiotherapy. Receptors originate from a human donor with HPV-associated anogenital cancer.

The V and J genes are TRBV7-9 and TRBJ2-5; D is undetermined. CDR1 and CDR2 (germline): SEHNR, FQNEAQ (reference sequence). This CDR3 comprises 13 residues. V lost 3 bases and J lost 7, with 12 bases in between. This CDR3 is CASSFRVAGTQYF. Here the CDR3 DNA reads TGTGCCAGCAGCTTTCGAGTGGCAGGGACCCAGTACTTC.

The V gene is TRBV19, the J gene TRBJ1-6; perhaps TRBD1 as D (6 bases). CDR3 size: 14 residues. Trimming left V 11 bases short and J 7 bases short, with 18 bases between. Germline CDR1 reads LNHDA; CDR2 reads SQIVND (reference sequence). This CDR3 is CASQSGGLNSPLHF. In nucleotides, the CDR3 is TGTGCCTCCCAAAGCGGGGGCCTAAATTCACCCCTCCACTTT.

This rearrangement joins TRBV14 to TRBJ2-2; D unclear. Germline CDR1 and CDR2: SGHDN and FVKESK. The CDR3 is 15 residues long. Trimming left V 2 bases short and J 0 bases short, with 7 bases between. The CDR3 nucleotides read TGTGCCAGCAGCCAACTCGGAGCGAACACCGGGGAGCTGTTTTTT. Amino acid sequence: CASSQLGANTGELFF.

This clone was observed a handful of times. The chain couples TRBV19 to TRBJ2-5; 9 bases map to TRBD2. CDR1 is LNHDA and CDR2 is SQIVND in the germline V gene (reference sequence). The V gene end was trimmed by 3 bases and the J gene end by 4 bases; junction bases not matched to a gene: 6. The CDR3 totals 15 residues. CDR3: CASSIGSGGGETQYF. The CDR3 DNA reads as TGTGCCAGTAGTATCGGTAGCGGGGGCGGAGAGACCCAGTACTTC.

In DNA, the CDR3 is TGTGCCAGCAGTTACTCTTGGGTGGAGAATTCACCCCTCCACTTT. It codes for CASSYSWVENSPLHF. This chain links TRBV6-5 with TRBJ1-6; D gene uncertain. The CDR3 runs 15 residues. The V and J ends lost 0 bases and 7 bases respectively, with 10 bases between them. The germline gives CDR1 MNHEY, CDR2 SVGAGI.

This clone occurred once. The rearrangement uses TRBV11-2 and TRBJ1-1; a weak D match, TRBD1 (5 bases). The V and J ends lost 5 bases and 11 bases respectively, with 18 bases between them. Germline V gene sequence: CDR1 SGHAT, CDR2 FQNNGV. The CDR3 has 13 residues. CDR3 nucleotides: TGTGCCAGCAGCCCCGGGACCGCCATGGGGGCTTTCTTT. This codes for CASSPGTAMGAFF. Looking up the rest from reference TRBV11-2 and TRBJ1-1 gives the full variable domain: EAGVAQSPRYKIIEKRQSVAFWCNPISGHATLYWYQQILGQGPKLLIQFQNNGVVDDSQLPKDRFSAERLKGVDSTLKIQPAKLEDSAVYLCASSPGTAMGAFFGQGTRLTVV.

This sequence joins TRBV7-8 and TRBJ1-1; 7 positions match TRBD1. The V segment lost 7 bases and the J segment 2 bases; nucleotides outside the gene matches: 10. This CDR3 has 15 amino acids. Looked up from germline, CDR1 is SGHVS and CDR2 is FQNEAQ. CDR3 in amino acids: CASTPPGQINTEAFF. In nucleotides, the CDR3 is TGTGCCAGCACCCCCCCGGGACAGATAAACACTGAAGCTTTCTTT. Full variable domain (remainder filled in from reference TRBV7-8 and TRBJ1-1): GAGVSQSPRYKVAKRGQDVALRCDPISGHVSLFWYQQALGQGPEFLTYFQNEAQLDKSGLPSDRFFAERPEGSVSTLKIQRTQQEDSAVYLCASTPPGQINTEAFFGQGTRLTVV.

The chain joins TRBV7-9 to TRBJ1-1, with unresolved D. V gave up 2 bases and J gave up 1 base, with 8 bases separating them. The CDR3 covers 14 residues. In germline, CDR1 is SEHNR, CDR2 FQNEAQ (reference sequence). In DNA, the CDR3 is TGTGCCAGCAGCTTAAGGGAGGGGAACACTGAAGCTTTCTTT. Translating it yields CASSLREGNTEAFF. Together with reference TRBV7-9 and TRBJ1-1, the CDR3 gives the full variable domain: DTGVSQNPRHKITKRGQNVTFRCDPISEHNRLYWYRQTLGQGPEFLTYFQNEAQLEKSRLLSDRFSAERPKGSFSTLEIQRTEQGDSAMYLCASSLREGNTEAFFGQGTRLTVV.

The chain carries TRBV27 and TRBJ2-7; D remains unclear. Per germline, CDR1 MNHEY and CDR2 SMNVEV (reference sequence). Trimming removed 6 bases from V and 6 bases from J, with 15 bases in between. The CDR3 loop spans 13 amino acids. The CDR3 reads CASSRSGVPEQYF. DNA for the CDR3: TGTGCCAGCAGCCGATCTGGGGTACCCGAGCAGTACTTC.